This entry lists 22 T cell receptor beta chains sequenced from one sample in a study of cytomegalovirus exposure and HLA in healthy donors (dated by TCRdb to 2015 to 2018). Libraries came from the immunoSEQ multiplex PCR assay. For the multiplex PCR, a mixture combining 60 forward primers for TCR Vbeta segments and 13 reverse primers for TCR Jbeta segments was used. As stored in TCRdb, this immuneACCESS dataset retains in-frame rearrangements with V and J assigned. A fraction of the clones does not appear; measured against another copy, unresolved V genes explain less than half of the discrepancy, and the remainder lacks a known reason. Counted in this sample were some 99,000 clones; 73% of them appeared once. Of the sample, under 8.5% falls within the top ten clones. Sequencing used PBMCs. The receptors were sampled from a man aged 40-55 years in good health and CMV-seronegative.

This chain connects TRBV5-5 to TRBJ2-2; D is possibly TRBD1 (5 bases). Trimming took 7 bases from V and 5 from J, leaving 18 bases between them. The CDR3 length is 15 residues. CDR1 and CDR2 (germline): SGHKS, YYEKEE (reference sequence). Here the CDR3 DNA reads TGTGCCAGCCGATGGGCCAGGGTGGGGACCGGGGAGCTGTTTTTT. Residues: CASRWARVGTGELFF.

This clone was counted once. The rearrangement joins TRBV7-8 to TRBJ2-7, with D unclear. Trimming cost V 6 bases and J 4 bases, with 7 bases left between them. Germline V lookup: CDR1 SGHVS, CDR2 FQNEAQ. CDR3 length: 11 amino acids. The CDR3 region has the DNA TGTGCCAGCAGTCTAAATTACGAGCAGTACTTC. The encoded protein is CASSLNYEQYF.

Here the CDR3 DNA reads TGTGCCAGCAGTTTACGACTAGCGGCCGGCTACGAGCAGTACTTC. Translating gives CASSLRLAAGYEQYF. This chain links TRBV27 with TRBJ2-7, with TRBD2 matching over 9 bases. This CDR3 comprises 15 residues. Trimming at V came to 2 bases and at J to 3 bases, leaving 5 bases not matched to a gene. Germline V gene lookup returns CDR1 MNHEY and CDR2 SMNVEV (reference sequence).

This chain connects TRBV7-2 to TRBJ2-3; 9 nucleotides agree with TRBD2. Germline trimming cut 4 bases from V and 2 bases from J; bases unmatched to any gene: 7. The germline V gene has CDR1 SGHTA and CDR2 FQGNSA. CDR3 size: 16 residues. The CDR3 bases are TGTGCCAGCAGCTCGGGACTAGCAAGAACCACAGATACGCAGTATTTT. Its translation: CASSSGLARTTDTQYF.

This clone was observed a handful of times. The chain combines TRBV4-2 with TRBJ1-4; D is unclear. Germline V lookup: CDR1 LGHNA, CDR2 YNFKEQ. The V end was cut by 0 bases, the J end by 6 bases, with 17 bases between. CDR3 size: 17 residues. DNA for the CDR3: TGTGCCAGCAGCCAAGAAAGTTTCATAGCCGGGGATGAAAAACTGTTTTTT. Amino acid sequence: CASSQESFIAGDEKLFF.

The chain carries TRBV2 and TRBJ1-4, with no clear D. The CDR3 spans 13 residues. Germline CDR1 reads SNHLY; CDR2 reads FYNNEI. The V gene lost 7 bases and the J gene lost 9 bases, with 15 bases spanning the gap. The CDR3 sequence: CASTVGVGQKLFF. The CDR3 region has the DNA TGTGCCAGCACCGTCGGGGTGGGTCAAAAACTGTTTTTT.

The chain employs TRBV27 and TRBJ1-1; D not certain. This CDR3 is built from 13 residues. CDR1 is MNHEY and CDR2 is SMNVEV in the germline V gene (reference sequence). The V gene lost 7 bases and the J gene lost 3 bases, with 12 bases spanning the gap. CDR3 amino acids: CASKSQLHTEAFF. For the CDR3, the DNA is TGTGCCAGCAAATCCCAACTTCACACTGAAGCTTTCTTT.

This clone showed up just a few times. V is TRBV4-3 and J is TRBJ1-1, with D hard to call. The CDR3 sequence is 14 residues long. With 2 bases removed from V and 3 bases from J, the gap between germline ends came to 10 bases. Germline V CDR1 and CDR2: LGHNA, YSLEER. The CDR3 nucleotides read TGCGCCAGCAGCCAACAGTTCGGGGACACTGAAGCTTTCTTT. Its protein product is CASSQQFGDTEAFF.

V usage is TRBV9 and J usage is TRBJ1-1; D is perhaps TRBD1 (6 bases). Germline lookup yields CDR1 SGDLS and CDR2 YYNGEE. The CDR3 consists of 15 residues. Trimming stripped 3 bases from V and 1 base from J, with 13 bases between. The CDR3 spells CASSARDTSNTEAFF. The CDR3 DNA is TGTGCCAGCAGCGCCCGGGACACCTCGAACACTGAAGCTTTCTTT.

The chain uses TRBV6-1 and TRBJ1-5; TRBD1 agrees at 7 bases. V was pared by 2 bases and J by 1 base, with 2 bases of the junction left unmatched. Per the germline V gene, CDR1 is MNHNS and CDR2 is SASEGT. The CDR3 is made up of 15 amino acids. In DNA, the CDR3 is TGTGCCAGCAGTGAATGGGACAGAAGCAATCAGCCCCAGCATTTT. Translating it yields CASSEWDRSNQPQHF.

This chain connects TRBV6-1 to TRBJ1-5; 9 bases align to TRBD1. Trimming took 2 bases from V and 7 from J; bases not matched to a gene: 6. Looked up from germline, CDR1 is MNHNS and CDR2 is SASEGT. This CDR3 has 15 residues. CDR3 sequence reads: CASSERTGGVQPQHF. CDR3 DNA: TGTGCCAGCAGTGAAAGAACAGGGGGCGTCCAGCCCCAGCATTTT.

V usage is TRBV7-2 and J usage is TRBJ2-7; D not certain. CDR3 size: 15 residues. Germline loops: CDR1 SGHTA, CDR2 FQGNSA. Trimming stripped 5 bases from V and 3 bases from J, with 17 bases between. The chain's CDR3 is CASSPVWPVVYEQYF. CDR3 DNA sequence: TGTGCCAGCAGCCCCGTTTGGCCAGTGGTCTACGAGCAGTACTTC. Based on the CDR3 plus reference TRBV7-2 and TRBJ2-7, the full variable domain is GAGVSQSPSNKVTEKGKDVELRCDPISGHTALYWYRQSLGQGLEFLIYFQGNSAPDKSGLPSDRFSAERTGGSVSTLTIQRTQQEDSAVYLCASSPVWPVVYEQYFGPGTRLTVT.

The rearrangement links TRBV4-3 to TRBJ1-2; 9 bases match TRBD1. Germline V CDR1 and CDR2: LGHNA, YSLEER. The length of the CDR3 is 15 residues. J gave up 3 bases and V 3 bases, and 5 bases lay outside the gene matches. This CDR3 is CASSHQRTGDYGYTF. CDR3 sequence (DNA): TGCGCCAGCAGCCACCAAAGGACAGGGGACTATGGCTACACCTTC.

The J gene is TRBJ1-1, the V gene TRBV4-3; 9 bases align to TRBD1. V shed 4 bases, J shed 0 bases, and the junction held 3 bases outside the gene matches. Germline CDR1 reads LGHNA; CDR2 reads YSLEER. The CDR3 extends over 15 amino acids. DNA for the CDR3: TGCGCCAGCAGCCGGACAGGGGCAATGAACACTGAAGCTTTCTTT. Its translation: CASSRTGAMNTEAFF.

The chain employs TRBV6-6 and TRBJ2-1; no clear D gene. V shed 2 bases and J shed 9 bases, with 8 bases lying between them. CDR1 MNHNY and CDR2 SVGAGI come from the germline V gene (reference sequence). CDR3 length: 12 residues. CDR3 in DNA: TGTGCCAGCAGTTACGAGTTTGGTGAGCAGTTCTTC. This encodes CASSYEFGEQFF.

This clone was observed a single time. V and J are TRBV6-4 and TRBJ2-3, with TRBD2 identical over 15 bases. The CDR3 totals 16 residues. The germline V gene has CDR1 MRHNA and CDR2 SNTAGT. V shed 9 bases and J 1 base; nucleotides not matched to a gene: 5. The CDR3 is CARGTSGGPCTDTQYF. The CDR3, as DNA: TGTGCCAGAGGGACTAGCGGGGGGCCATGCACAGATACGCAGTATTTT.

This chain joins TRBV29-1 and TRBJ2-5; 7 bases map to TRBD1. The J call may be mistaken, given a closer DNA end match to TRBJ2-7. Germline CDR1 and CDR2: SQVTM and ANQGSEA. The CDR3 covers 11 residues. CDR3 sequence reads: CSVRQGNEQYF. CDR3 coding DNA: TGCAGCGTGCGACAGGGCAACGAGCAGTACTTC.

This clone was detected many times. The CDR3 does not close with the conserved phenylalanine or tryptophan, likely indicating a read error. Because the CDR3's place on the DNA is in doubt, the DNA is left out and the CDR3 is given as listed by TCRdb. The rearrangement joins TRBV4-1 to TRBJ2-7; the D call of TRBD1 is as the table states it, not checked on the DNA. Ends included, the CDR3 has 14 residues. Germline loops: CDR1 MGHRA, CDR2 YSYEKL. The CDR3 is CASSQSLTGGFLRI.

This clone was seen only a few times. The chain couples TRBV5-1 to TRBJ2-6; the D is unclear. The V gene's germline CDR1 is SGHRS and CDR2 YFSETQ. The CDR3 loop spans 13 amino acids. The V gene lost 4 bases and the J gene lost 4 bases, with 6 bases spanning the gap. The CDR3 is CASSGSGANVLTF. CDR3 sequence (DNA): TGCGCCAGCAGCGGTAGCGGGGCCAACGTCCTGACTTTC.

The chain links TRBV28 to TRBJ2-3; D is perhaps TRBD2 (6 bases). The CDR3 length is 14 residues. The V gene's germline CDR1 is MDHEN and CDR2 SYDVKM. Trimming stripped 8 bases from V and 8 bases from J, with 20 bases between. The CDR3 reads CASGEPGSAGTQYF. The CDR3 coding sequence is TGTGCCAGCGGGGAACCGGGATCAGCGGGTACGCAGTATTTT. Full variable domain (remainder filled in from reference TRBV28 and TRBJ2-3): DVKVTQSSRYLVKRTGEKVFLECVQDMDHENMFWYRQDPGLGLRLIYFSYDVKMKEKGDIPEGYSVSREKKERFSLILESASTNQTSMYLCASGEPGSAGTQYFGPGTRLTVL.

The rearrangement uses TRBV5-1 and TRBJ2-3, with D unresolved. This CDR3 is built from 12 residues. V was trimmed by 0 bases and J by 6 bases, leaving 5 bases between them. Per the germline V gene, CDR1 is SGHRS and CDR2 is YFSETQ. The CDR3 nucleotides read TGCGCCAGCAGCTTGGCCTTTGATACGCAGTATTTT. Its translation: CASSLAFDTQYF.

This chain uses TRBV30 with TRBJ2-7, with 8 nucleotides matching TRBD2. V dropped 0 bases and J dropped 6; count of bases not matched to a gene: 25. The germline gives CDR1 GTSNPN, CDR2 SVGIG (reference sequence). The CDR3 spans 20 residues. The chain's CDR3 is CAWSVYPRVAGQSSGGEQYF. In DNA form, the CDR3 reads TGTGCCTGGAGTGTTTACCCCCGAGTAGCGGGGCAAAGCTCAGGAGGCGAGCAGTACTTC.